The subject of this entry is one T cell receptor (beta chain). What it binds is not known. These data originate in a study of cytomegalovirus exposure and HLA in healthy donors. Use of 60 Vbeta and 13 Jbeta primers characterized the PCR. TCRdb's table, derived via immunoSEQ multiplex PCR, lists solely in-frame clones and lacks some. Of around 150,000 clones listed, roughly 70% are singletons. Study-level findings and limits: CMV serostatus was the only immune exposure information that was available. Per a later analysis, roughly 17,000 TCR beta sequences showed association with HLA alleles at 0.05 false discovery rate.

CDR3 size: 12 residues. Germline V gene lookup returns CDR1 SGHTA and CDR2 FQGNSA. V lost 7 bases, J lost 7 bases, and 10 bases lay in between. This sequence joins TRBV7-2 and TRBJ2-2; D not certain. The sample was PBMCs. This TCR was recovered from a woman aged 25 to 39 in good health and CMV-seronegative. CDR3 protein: CASNYPGGELFF. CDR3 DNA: TGTGCCAGCAACTATCCCGGCGGGGAGCTGTTTTTT.